Following are 21 T cell receptor beta chains from one sample sequenced in a study of cytomegalovirus exposure and HLA in healthy donors. Some clones are missing from TCRdb's copy, which holds only in-frame ones; the method was immunoSEQ multiplex PCR. The repertoire holds over 200,000 clones, with roughly 87% as singletons. Material: PBMCs. The receptors were sampled from a woman in her thirties in good health and CMV-seronegative.

This chain uses TRBV28 with TRBJ2-1; 10 bases line up with TRBD2. The CDR3 extends over 18 amino acids. CDR1 MDHEN and CDR2 SYDVKM come from the germline V gene. The ends lost 3 bases at V and 0 bases at J; junction bases unmatched: 8. The CDR3, as DNA: TGTGCCAGCAGTTTGTGGGCTAGCGGGAGCTTCTCCTACAATGAGCAGTTCTTC. Encoded protein: CASSLWASGSFSYNEQFF.

The chain links TRBV4-3 to TRBJ2-1; TRBD1 agrees at 7 bases. V was clipped by 0 bases and J by 9 bases; unmatched bases: 5. Germline V lookup: CDR1 LGHNA, CDR2 YSLEER. The CDR3 sequence is 14 residues long. This chain's CDR3 is CASSQDLTGIEQFF. The CDR3 DNA follows: TGCGCCAGCAGCCAAGATCTGACAGGGATTGAGCAGTTCTTC.

This chain joins TRBV9 and TRBJ2-1, with 9 nucleotides matching TRBD2. V lost 0 bases and J lost 7; bases outside the gene matches: 5. Germline CDR1 reads SGDLS; CDR2 reads YYNGEE. CDR3 length: 15 residues. The CDR3 protein is CASSVVASGINEQFF. In DNA, the CDR3 is TGTGCCAGCAGCGTAGTGGCTAGCGGGATTAATGAGCAGTTCTTC.

The genes are TRBV19 and TRBJ2-1, with 11 positions matching TRBD2. Trimming removed 6 bases from V and 4 bases from J; junction bases left unmatched: 5. The CDR3 runs to 15 residues. From germline, CDR1 is LNHDA and CDR2 SQIVND (reference sequence). Here the CDR3 reads CASSLASGRYNEQFF. CDR3 in DNA: TGTGCCAGTAGCCTGGCTAGCGGGAGGTACAATGAGCAGTTCTTC.

The chain links TRBV6-1 to TRBJ1-5, with TRBD1 matching over 7 bases. The CDR3 has 14 amino acids. Germline V lookup: CDR1 MNHNS, CDR2 SASEGT. J lost 3 bases, V lost 6 bases, and 5 bases had no gene match. This chain's CDR3 is CASRPGGFNQPQHF. CDR3 DNA sequence: TGTGCCAGCAGACCAGGGGGTTTCAATCAGCCCCAGCATTTT.

The chain recombines TRBV6-4 with TRBJ2-7, with 7 bases matching TRBD2. Losses at the gene ends were 0 bases for V and 6 bases for J; bases not matched to a gene: 8. There are 15 residues in the CDR3. CDR1 and CDR2 from the germline V gene are MRHNA and SNTAGT. DNA for the CDR3: TGTGCCAGCAGTGACTCAGGCGGGAGTCTTAGCGAGCAGTACTTC. This encodes CASSDSGGSLSEQYF.

V usage is TRBV4-2 and J usage is TRBJ2-7; the match to TRBD2 covers 7 bases. Germline V gives CDR1 LGHNA, CDR2 YNFKEQ. The length of the CDR3 is 15 residues. Trimming cost V 4 bases and J 4 bases; bases outside gene matches: 10. Written as DNA, the CDR3 is TGTGCCAGCAGCCTGCAAACTAGCGCCGATTACGAGCAGTACTTC. Translation gives CASSLQTSADYEQYF.

This rearrangement joins TRBV28 to TRBJ2-1; the D gene could be TRBD1 or TRBD2 (6 bases each). The CDR3 is made up of 16 amino acids. V was pared by 1 base and J by 0 bases, with 10 bases between. CDR1 and CDR2 from the germline V gene are MDHEN and SYDVKM. The CDR3 DNA is TGTGCCAGCAGTTTATATGGAGGGGGCTCCTACAATGAGCAGTTCTTC. Translation: CASSLYGGGSYNEQFF.

The genes are TRBV27 and TRBJ2-3; 9 bases fit TRBD2. Germline V CDR1 and CDR2: MNHEY, SMNVEV (reference sequence). This CDR3 has 17 residues. The trim removed 3 bases at V and 2 bases at J, leaving 9 bases unmatched. The CDR3 DNA follows: TGTGCCAGCAGTTTCCGGGGGCTAGCGGGACCCACAGATACGCAGTATTTT. It is translated as CASSFRGLAGPTDTQYF.

The V gene is TRBV7-2, the J gene TRBJ2-1; 7 bases match TRBD2. V lost 1 base, J lost 4 bases, and 7 bases stayed unmatched. The germline CDR1 and CDR2 sequences are SGHTA and FQGNSA. CDR3 length: 16 residues. The CDR3 DNA reads as TGTGCCAGCAGCTTAGGGTCAGGGCGGGGGTACAATGAGCAGTTCTTC. This sequence encodes CASSLGSGRGYNEQFF.

This chain joins TRBV11-2 and TRBJ2-7; D call uncertain. The V end was cut by 1 base, the J end by 0 bases, with 10 bases between. The germline CDR1 and CDR2 sequences are SGHAT and FQNNGV. The CDR3 has 15 amino acids. The CDR3 sequence is CASSLVGQASYEQYF. CDR3 nucleotides: TGTGCCAGCAGCTTAGTTGGCCAGGCCTCCTACGAGCAGTACTTC.

CDR3 loop: CASSLAAQNTGELFF. CDR3 in DNA: TGCGCCAGCAGCTTGGCCGCACAGAACACCGGGGAGCTGTTTTTT. This chain links TRBV5-1 with TRBJ2-2; unclear D gene. Germline V gene sequence: CDR1 SGHRS, CDR2 YFSETQ. The V gene lost 0 bases and the J gene lost 1 base, with 7 bases spanning the gap. This CDR3 region has 15 residues.

The table lists this clone with a count of one. The rearrangement joins TRBV5-1 to TRBJ2-1, with 12 bases that match TRBD1. Per the germline V gene, CDR1 is SGHRS and CDR2 is YFSETQ. This CDR3 spans 15 amino acids. J gave up 10 bases and V 4 bases, and 9 bases lay outside the gene matches. The CDR3 region has the DNA TGCGCCAGCAGCGCGGGGACAGGGGGCGCGGGGGAGCAGTTCTTC. It specifies CASSAGTGGAGEQFF.

The chain combines TRBV27 with TRBJ2-1; D gene ambiguous. CDR1 MNHEY and CDR2 SMNVEV come from the germline V gene (reference sequence). V was trimmed by 8 bases and J by 3 bases, leaving 11 bases between them. This CDR3 is built from 13 residues. The CDR3 DNA sequence: TGTGCCAGCGGGCGGTCCCTCTACAATGAGCAGTTCTTC. Protein sequence: CASGRSLYNEQFF.

The chain carries TRBV27 and TRBJ2-1, with D tentatively TRBD1 (5 bases). Germline-derived CDR1 and CDR2 are MNHEY and SMNVEV (reference sequence). The CDR3 loop spans 15 amino acids. Trimming shortened V by 7 bases and J by 0 bases, and 13 bases separated the two germline ends. CDR3 sequence reads: CASKTFQGSYNEQFF. In DNA form, the CDR3 reads TGTGCCAGCAAGACATTTCAGGGCTCCTACAATGAGCAGTTCTTC.

This chain connects TRBV27 to TRBJ2-4, with TRBD1 matching over 8 bases. The CDR3 extends over 17 amino acids. Per the germline V gene, CDR1 is MNHEY and CDR2 is SMNVEV (reference sequence). V gave up 5 bases and J gave up 5 bases; unmatched junction bases: 14. In DNA form, the CDR3 reads TGTGCCAGCAGTCCGATCACAGGGGGGAGGAGACAAAACATTCAGTACTTC. It codes for CASSPITGGRRQNIQYF.

The chain carries TRBV4-3 and TRBJ2-7, with D uncertain. The V gene lost 0 bases and the J gene lost 0 bases, with 18 bases spanning the gap. The CDR3 runs to 18 residues. Germline CDR1 and CDR2: LGHNA and YSLEER. The CDR3 is CASSQDTRAGLSSYEQYF. CDR3 DNA: TGCGCCAGCAGCCAAGATACGCGCGCAGGCCTGAGCTCCTACGAGCAGTACTTC.

This clone was observed once. V gene TRBV4-2 combines with J gene TRBJ2-3; D gene uncertain. The CDR3 spans 17 residues. The V and J ends lost 0 bases and 1 base respectively, with 14 bases between them. Germline values: CDR1 LGHNA, CDR2 YNFKEQ. The CDR3 sequence: CASSQETRAVRTDTQYF. The CDR3 DNA reads TGTGCCAGCAGCCAAGAAACACGGGCAGTTCGCACAGATACGCAGTATTTT.

This chain links TRBV27 with TRBJ2-3; the match to TRBD2 covers 7 bases. V was pared by 6 bases and J by 5 bases, with 11 bases of the junction left unmatched. Germline V gives CDR1 MNHEY, CDR2 SMNVEV (reference sequence). There are 15 residues in the CDR3. CDR3 loop: CASSFFVAGVDTQYF. CDR3 in DNA: TGTGCCAGCAGCTTTTTCGTGGCGGGAGTAGATACGCAGTATTTT.

The genes are TRBV29-1 and TRBJ2-6, with D perhaps given as TRBD1 or TRBD2 (6 bases each). Germline V CDR1 and CDR2: SQVTM, ANQGSEA. This CDR3 is built from 20 residues. V was clipped by 7 bases and J by 0 bases, with 28 bases between them. The CDR3: CSAQLLRGGGIDSGANVLTF. CDR3 bases: TGCAGCGCCCAACTTCTCAGGGGAGGAGGTATTGACTCTGGGGCCAACGTCCTGACTTTC.

The rearrangement joins TRBV4-1 to TRBJ2-7; D is unresolved. V lost 3 bases and J 7 bases, leaving 13 bases between the germline ends. This CDR3 has 13 amino acids. CDR1 is MGHRA, CDR2 YSYEKL, per germline. The CDR3 loop is CASSQGLWGEQYF. The DNA of the CDR3 is TGCGCCAGCAGCCAGGGCCTGTGGGGAGAGCAGTACTTC.